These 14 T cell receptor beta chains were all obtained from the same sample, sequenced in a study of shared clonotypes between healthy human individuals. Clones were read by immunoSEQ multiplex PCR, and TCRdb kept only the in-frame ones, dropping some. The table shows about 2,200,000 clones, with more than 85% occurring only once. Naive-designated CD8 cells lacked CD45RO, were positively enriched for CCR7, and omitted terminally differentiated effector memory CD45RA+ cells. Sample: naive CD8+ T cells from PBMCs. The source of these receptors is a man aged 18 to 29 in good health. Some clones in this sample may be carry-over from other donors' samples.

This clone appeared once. For the CDR3, the DNA is TGCGCCAGCAGCTACCCAGGGGACGGGTACGAGCAGTACTTC. This gives the protein CASSYPGDGYEQYF. The V and J genes are TRBV4-1 and TRBJ2-7; possibly TRBD1 for D (6 bases). CDR1 is MGHRA, CDR2 YSYEKL, per germline. The CDR3 spans 14 residues. Trimming took off 5 bases at V and 4 bases at J, with 15 bases between the two ends.

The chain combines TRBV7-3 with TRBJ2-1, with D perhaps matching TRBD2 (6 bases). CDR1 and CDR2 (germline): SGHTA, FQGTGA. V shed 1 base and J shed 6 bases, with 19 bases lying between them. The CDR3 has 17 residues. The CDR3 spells CASSLSGAGGRGNEQFF. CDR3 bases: TGTGCCAGCAGCTTAAGCGGGGCAGGAGGTCGGGGCAATGAGCAGTTCTTC.

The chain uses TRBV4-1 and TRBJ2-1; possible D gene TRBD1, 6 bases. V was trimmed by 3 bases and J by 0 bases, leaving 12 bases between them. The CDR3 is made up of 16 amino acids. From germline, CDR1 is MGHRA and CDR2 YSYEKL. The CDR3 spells CASSQTTGSSYNEQFF. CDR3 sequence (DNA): TGCGCCAGCAGCCAGACCACAGGGAGCTCCTACAATGAGCAGTTCTTC.

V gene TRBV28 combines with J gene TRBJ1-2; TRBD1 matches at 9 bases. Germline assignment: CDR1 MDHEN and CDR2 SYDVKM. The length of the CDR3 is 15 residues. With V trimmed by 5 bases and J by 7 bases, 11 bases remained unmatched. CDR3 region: CASSPLRTGVGGYTF. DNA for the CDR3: TGTGCCAGCAGTCCCTTGAGGACAGGGGTCGGTGGCTACACCTTC.

CDR3 region: CASSEGGISGGAYEQYF. In DNA, the CDR3 is TGTGCCAGCAGTGAAGGCGGGATCTCGGGGGGGGCCTACGAGCAGTACTTC. V gene TRBV2 combines with J gene TRBJ2-7, with 8 nucleotides matching TRBD2. Germline CDR1 SNHLY, CDR2 FYNNEI. CDR3 length: 17 amino acids. V gave up 1 base and J gave up 2 bases; unmatched junction bases: 10. Full variable domain (rest looked up from reference TRBV2 and TRBJ2-7): EPEVTQTPSHQVTQMGQEVILRCVPISNHLYFYWYRQILGQKVEFLVSFYNNEISEKSEIFDDQFSVERPDGSNFTLKIRSTKLEDSAMYFCASSEGGISGGAYEQYFGPGTRLTVT.

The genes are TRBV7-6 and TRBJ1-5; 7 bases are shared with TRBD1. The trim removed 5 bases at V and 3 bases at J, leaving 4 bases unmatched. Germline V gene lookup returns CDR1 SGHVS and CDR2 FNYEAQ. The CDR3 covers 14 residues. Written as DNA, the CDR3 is TGTGCCAGCAGCCCGGGACAGAACAATCAGCCCCAGCATTTT. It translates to CASSPGQNNQPQHF.

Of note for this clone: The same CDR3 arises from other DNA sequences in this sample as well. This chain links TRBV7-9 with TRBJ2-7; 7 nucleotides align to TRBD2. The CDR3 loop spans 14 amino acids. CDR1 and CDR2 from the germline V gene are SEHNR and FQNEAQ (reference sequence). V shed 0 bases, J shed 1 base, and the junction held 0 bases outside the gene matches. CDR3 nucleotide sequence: TGTGCCAGCAGCTTAGCGGGAGGGTCCTACGAGCAGTACTTC. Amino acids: CASSLAGGSYEQYF.

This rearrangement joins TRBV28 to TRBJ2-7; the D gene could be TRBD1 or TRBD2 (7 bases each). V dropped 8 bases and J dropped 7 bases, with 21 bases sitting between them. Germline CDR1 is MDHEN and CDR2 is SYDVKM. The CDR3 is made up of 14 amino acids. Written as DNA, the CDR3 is TGTGCCAGCCGCTACGGGGAGGGGGCGGGTGAGCAGTACTTC. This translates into CASRYGEGAGEQYF.

The DNA for the CDR3 is TGTGCCAGCAGCCCGGGATTCTCGCCGTATGGCTACACCTTC. Its translation is CASSPGFSPYGYTF. The chain has TRBV28 and TRBJ1-2; D call uncertain. CDR1 is MDHEN and CDR2 is SYDVKM in the germline V gene. The CDR3 has 14 residues. Trimming removed 6 bases from V and 5 bases from J, with 16 bases in between.

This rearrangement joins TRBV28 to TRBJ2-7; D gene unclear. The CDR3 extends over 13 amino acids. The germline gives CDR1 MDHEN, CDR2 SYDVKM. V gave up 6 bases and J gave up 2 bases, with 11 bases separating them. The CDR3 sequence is CASRPDEPYEQYF. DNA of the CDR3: TGTGCCAGCAGGCCCGACGAGCCCTACGAGCAGTACTTC.

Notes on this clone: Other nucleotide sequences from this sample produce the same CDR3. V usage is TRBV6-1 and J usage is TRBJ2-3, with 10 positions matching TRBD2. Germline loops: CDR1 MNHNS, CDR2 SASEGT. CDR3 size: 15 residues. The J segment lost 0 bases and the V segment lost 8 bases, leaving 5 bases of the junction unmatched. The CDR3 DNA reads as TGTGCCAGCCGCGGACTAGCGGTTAGCACAGATACGCAGTATTTT. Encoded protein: CASRGLAVSTDTQYF.

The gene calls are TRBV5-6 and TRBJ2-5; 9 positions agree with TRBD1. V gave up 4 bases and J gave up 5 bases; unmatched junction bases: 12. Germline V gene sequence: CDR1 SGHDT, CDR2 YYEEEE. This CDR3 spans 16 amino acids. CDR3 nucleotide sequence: TGTGCCAGCAGCCCGCGCGAGGTTACAGGGGGCGAGACCCAGTACTTC. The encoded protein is CASSPREVTGGETQYF.

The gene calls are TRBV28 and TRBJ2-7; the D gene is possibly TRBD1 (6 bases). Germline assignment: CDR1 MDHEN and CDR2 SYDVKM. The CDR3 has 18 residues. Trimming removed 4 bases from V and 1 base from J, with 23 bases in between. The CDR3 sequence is CASSSYRERDTRSYEQYF. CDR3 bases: TGTGCCAGCAGTTCTTATAGAGAACGGGACACCCGTTCCTACGAGCAGTACTTC. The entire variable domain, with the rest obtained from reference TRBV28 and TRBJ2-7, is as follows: DVKVTQSSRYLVKRTGEKVFLECVQDMDHENMFWYRQDPGLGLRLIYFSYDVKMKEKGDIPEGYSVSREKKERFSLILESASTNQTSMYLCASSSYRERDTRSYEQYFGPGTRLTVT.

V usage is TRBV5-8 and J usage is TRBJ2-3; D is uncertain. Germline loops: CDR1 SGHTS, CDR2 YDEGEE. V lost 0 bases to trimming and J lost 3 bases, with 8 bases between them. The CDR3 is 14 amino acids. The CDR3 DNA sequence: TGTGCCAGCAGCTTGGGGGGTCGAACAGATACGCAGTATTTT. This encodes CASSLGGRTDTQYF. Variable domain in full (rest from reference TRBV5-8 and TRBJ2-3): EAGVTQSPTHLIKTRGQQATLRCSPISGHTSVYWYQQALGLGLQFLLWYDEGEERNRGNFPPRFSGRQFPNYSSELNVNALELEDSALYLCASSLGGRTDTQYFGPGTRLTVL.